Listed below are T cell receptor beta chains from one sample, sequenced in a study of identical twins. TCRdb independently ran MiXCR on the 5' RACE reads; one entry per CDR3 protein. The table includes hundreds of thousands of distinct CDR3 sequences, 20% to 30% detected once. The same data also contributed to another study, on T cells expressing NK-cell markers.

The specimen sequenced was CD4+ T cells sorted from blood. These TCRs come from a woman in her late teens or twenties in good health. Both conserved end residues are part of each CDR3. A D gene is named only where the DNA matches it firmly. The listing skips clone size in some rows; elsewhere it reads once, few, many or a size class.

d_call,j_call,v_call,clone_size,cdr3_nt,cdr3_aa
NA,TRBJ2-7,TRBV4-1,NA,TGCGCCAGCAGCCAGTTCCCCCAGGGGAAAAGCTACGGCTCCGAGCAGTACTTC,CASSQFPQGKSYGSEQYF
NA,TRBJ2-6,TRBV10-3,NA,TGTGCCATCACAGAATTCTCTGGGGCCAACGTCCTGACTTTC,CAITEFSGANVLTF
NA,TRBJ1-5,TRBV7-9,few,TGTGCCAGCAGCTCCACAGACAGACTAAATCAGCCCCAGCATTTT,CASSSTDRLNQPQHF
NA,TRBJ2-1,TRBV20-1,few,TGCAGTGTTTCGAGTCGGGGATACAATGAGCAGTTCTTC,CSVSSRGYNEQFF
NA,TRBJ1-2,TRBV7-8,once,TGTGCCAGCAGCCACTCGGACGGGGACTATGGCTACACCTTC,CASSHSDGDYGYTF
NA,TRBJ2-1,TRBV5-5,many,TGTGCCAGCAGCCTCTTAGCGGACAATGAGCAGTTCTTC,CASSLLADNEQFF
NA,TRBJ2-2,TRBV7-2,NA,TGTGCCAGCAGCGGCCACAGGGGGGGCACCGGGGAGCTGTTTTTT,CASSGHRGGTGELFF
TRBD2,TRBJ2-1,TRBV19,NA,TGTGCCAGCTTAGACTGGACTAGCGGCGATGAGCAGTTCTTC,CASLDWTSGDEQFF
NA,TRBJ2-1,TRBV3-1,NA,TGTGCCAGCAGCCAAGTCTACAACCGGGGTGGGCAGTTCTTC,CASSQVYNRGGQFF
TRBD2,TRBJ2-1,TRBV20-1,NA,TGCAGTGCTAATACCGGGACTAGCTTAGGGGATGAGCAGTTCTTC,CSANTGTSLGDEQFF
TRBD1,TRBJ1-5,TRBV9,NA,TGTGCCAGCAGCGTAGGGCCAGGGGGAAATCAGCCCCAGCATTTT,CASSVGPGGNQPQHF
TRBD2,TRBJ2-1,TRBV7-6,NA,TGTGCCAGCAGCCCCCTAGCGGGGGAGGATGAGCAGTTCTTC,CASSPLAGEDEQFF
TRBD1,TRBJ1-1,TRBV7-3,many,TGTGCCAGCAGCCAGGGGGGTGGCACTGAAGCTTTCTTT,CASSQGGGTEAFF
NA,TRBJ1-2,TRBV6-1,NA,TGTGCCAGCAGTCCCGGGGAGGCCTACGGCTACACCTTC,CASSPGEAYGYTF
NA,TRBJ1-5,TRBV12-3/TRBV12-4,many,TGTGCCAGCAGCGACAGGAGTCCCAATCAGCCCCAGCATTTT,CASSDRSPNQPQHF
TRBD1,TRBJ2-7,TRBV6-1,NA,TGTGCCAGCAGACCAGGACAGGGGGGATCCTACGAGCAGTACTTC,CASRPGQGGSYEQYF
NA,TRBJ2-1,TRBV7-2,NA,TGTGCCAGCAGCTTAGATTTTTATCAGAGCGGTGAGCAGTTCTTC,CASSLDFYQSGEQFF
NA,TRBJ2-3,TRBV5-5,few,TGTGCCAGCAGCCCTCCATCCCCAGATACGCAGTATTTT,CASSPPSPDTQYF